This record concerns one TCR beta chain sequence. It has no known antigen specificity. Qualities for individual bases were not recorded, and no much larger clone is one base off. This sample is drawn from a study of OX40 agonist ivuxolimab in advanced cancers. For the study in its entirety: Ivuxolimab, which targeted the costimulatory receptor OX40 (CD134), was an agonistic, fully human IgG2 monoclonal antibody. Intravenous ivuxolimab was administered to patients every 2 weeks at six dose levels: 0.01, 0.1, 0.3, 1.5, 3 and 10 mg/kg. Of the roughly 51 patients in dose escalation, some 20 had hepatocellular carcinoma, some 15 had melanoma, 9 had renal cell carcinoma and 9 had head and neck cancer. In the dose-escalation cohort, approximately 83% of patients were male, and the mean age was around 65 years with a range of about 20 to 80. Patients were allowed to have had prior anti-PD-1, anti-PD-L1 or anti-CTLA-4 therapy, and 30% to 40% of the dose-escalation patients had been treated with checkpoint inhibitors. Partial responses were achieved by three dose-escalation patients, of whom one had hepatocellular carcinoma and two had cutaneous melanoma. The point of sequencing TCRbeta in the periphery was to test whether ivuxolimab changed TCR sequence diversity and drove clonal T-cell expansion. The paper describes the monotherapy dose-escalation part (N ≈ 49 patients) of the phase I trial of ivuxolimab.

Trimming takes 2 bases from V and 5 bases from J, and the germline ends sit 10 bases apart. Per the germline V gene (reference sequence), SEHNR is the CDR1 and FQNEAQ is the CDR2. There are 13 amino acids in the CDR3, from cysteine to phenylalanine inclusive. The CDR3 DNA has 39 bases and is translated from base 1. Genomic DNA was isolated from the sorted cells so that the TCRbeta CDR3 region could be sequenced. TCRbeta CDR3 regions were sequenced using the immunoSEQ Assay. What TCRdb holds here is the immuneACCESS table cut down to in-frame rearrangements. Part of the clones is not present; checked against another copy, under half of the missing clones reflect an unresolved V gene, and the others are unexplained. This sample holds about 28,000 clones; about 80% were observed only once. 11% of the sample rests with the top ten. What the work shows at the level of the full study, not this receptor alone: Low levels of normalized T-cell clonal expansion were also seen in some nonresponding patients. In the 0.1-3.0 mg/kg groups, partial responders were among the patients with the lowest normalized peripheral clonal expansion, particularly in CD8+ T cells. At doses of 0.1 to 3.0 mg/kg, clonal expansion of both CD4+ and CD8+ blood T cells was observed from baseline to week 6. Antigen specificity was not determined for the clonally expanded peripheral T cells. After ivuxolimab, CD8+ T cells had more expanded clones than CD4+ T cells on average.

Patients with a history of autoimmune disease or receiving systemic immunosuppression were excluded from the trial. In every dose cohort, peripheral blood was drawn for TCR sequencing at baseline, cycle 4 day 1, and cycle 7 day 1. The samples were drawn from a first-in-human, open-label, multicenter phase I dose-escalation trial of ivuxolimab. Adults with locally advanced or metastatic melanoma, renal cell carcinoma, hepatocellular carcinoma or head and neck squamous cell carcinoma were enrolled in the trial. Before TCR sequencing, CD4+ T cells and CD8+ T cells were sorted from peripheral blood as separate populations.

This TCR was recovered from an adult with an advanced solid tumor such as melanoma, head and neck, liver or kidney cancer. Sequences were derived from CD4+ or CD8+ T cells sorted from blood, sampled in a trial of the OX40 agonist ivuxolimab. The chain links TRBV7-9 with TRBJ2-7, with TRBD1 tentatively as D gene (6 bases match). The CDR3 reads CASSLPTGHEQYF. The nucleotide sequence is TGTGCCAGCAGCTTACCGACAGGCCACGAGCAGTACTTC. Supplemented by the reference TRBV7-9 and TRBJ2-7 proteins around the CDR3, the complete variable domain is DTGVSQNPRHKITKRGQNVTFRCDPISEHNRLYWYRQTLGQGPEFLTYFQNEAQLEKSRLLSDRFSAERPKGSFSTLEIQRTEQGDSAMYLCASSLPTGHEQYFGPGTRLTVT.